Considering frequency, the clone carrying this T cell receptor beta chain is medium-sized. Its target is not known. Read coverage stops 3 residues before the CDR3 terminus; the germline J gene supplies the remainder. These data are taken from a study of T cells in women clearing cervical HPV infection. CDR1 MNHEY and CDR2 SVGEGT come from the germline V gene. CDR3 length equals 12 residues. The V end was cut by 7 bases, the J end by 7 bases, with 12 bases between. Profiled with immunoSEQ multiplex PCR; TCRdb holds only in-frame clones, not every one. Recorded for this sample: about 22,000 clones. General study findings and limits: CIN3+ cases had significantly higher TCR richness than controls; evenness did not differ. Richness plus V gene abundances separated cases from controls with AUC over 0.8.

The sample taken for sequencing was blood buffy coat. V usage is TRBV6-2 or TRBV6-3 and J usage is TRBJ2-3; D gene ambiguous. This TCR derives from a woman aged 18 to 75 with a cervical HPV16 infection that either progressed to CIN3+ or cleared (not recorded which). The CDR3 region is CASTNFANTQYF. The covered CDR3 bases are TGTGCCAGCACCAATTTTGCGAATACG.